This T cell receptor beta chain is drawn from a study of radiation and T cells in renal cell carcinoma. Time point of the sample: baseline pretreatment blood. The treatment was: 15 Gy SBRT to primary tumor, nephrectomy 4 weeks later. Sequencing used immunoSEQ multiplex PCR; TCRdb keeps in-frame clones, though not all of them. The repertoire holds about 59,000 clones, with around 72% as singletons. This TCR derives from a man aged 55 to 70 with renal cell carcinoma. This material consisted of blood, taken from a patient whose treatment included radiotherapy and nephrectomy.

CDR3 sequence (DNA): TGCGCCAGCGGACCGACTCAGGCGGTTGCAGATACGCAGTATTTT. Its protein is CASGPTQAVADTQYF. The genes are TRBV4-1 and TRBJ2-3; D remains ambiguous. Trimming shortened V by 8 bases and J by 4 bases, and 19 bases separated the two germline ends. The CDR3 consists of 15 residues. Germline V gene lookup returns CDR1 MGHRA and CDR2 YSYEKL.